Below, 22 T cell receptor beta chains from the same sample are listed, as sequenced in a study of T cells in women clearing cervical HPV infection (dated by TCRdb to the late 2010s). Library creation used the immunoSEQ multiplex PCR assay. TCRdb holds this immuneACCESS table with in-frame rearrangements only. Some clones are missing; in checked studies, unresolved V genes explain under half, and the rest has no known cause. The sample table holds 30,000 to 45,000 clones. Together, the top ten hold just under 6.5% of the sample. The sequencing input was blood buffy coat. The receptor source for this set is a woman aged 18 to 75 with a cervical HPV16 infection that either progressed to CIN3+ or cleared (not recorded which).

In regard to this clone: The read stops 3 residues short of the end of the CDR3; the missing end is completed from the germline J gene. This chain uses TRBV5-1 with TRBJ2-7; TRBD1 agrees at 10 bases. The junction had 3 bases not matched to a gene; V was cut back by 0 bases and J by 3 bases. CDR1 is SGHRS, CDR2 YFSETQ, per germline. The CDR3 is made up of 15 amino acids. The sequenced CDR3 bases are TGCGCCAGCAGCTTGGACGGGACAGGGGTCTACGAG. Translation gives CASSLDGTGVYE. The entire CDR3 protein is CASSLDGTGVYEQYF. Looking up the rest from reference TRBV5-1 and TRBJ2-7 gives the full variable domain: KAGVTQTPRYLIKTRGQQVTLSCSPISGHRSVSWYQQTPGQGLQFLFEYFSETQRNKGNFPGRFSGRQFSNSRSEMNVSTLELGDSALYLCASSLDGTGVYEQYFGPGTRLTVT.

Of note for this clone: The read is 3 residues too short to cover the CDR3 end, so that end is filled in from the germline J gene. The rearrangement joins TRBV2 to TRBJ2-2; D unresolved. The CDR3 is made up of 15 amino acids. CDR1 is SNHLY, CDR2 FYNNEI, per germline. CDR3 DNA, as far as it was read: TGTGCCAGCAGTGTCGGTGTTCCTCTTAATTCACCG. It encodes CASSVGVPLNSP. The CDR3 in its entirety is CASSVGVPLNSPLFF.

A remark on this clone: The observed sequence ends 3 residues before the CDR3 terminus, with the missing tail filled in from the germline J gene. The chain carries TRBV7-9 and TRBJ1-2, with D unclear. The CDR3 loop spans 14 amino acids. Trimming stripped 1 base from V and 4 bases from J, with 10 bases between. The germline V gene encodes CDR1 SEHNR and CDR2 FQNEAQ (reference sequence). CDR3 region: CASSLVQEGYGYTF. The covered CDR3 bases are TGTGCCAGCAGCTTAGTGCAGGAAGGCTATGGC.

Concerning this clone: From the germline J gene comes the end of the CDR3, since the read stops 3 residues before it. This CDR3 is also generated by other DNA sequences in the sample. The chain combines TRBV18 with TRBJ1-2, with TRBD1 matching over 10 bases. V gave up 3 bases and J gave up 4 bases; unmatched junction bases: 8. CDR1 and CDR2 from the germline V gene are KGHSH and LQKENI. CDR3 size: 16 residues. The part of the CDR3 DNA that was read is TGTGCCAGCTCACCGGGACAGGGGTTAAAGGGCTATGGC. Translating it yields CASSPGQGLKGYG. The CDR3 in its entirety is CASSPGQGLKGYGYTF.

To note about this clone: The sequence runs out 3 residues before the end of the CDR3; the remainder is reconstructed from the germline J gene. The V and J genes are TRBV20-1 and TRBJ1-1; D is possibly TRBD1 (5 bases). The CDR3 extends over 13 amino acids. CDR1 and CDR2 (germline): DFQATT, SNEGSKA (reference sequence). The CDR3 here is CSASLREIGEAFF. Partial CDR3 DNA: TGCAGTGCTAGTCTCAGGGAAATTGGGGAA.

Turning to this clone: From the germline J gene comes the end of the CDR3, since the read stops 3 residues before it. This chain joins TRBV30 and TRBJ2-7; 10 bases fit TRBD1. The CDR3 runs to 12 residues. V shed 8 bases and J 3 bases; nucleotides not matched to a gene: 4. The germline gives CDR1 GTSNPN, CDR2 SVGIG (reference sequence). Partial CDR3 DNA: TGTGCCGGACAGGGGGTTAGCTACGAG. Amino acid sequence: CAGQGVSYE. The whole CDR3 protein is CAGQGVSYEQYF. The variable domain in full, completed from reference TRBV30 and TRBJ2-7, reads SQTIHQWPATLVQPVGSPLSLECTVEGTSNPNLYWYRQAAGRGLQLLFYSVGIGQISSEVPQNLSASRPQDRQFILSSKKLLLSDSGFYLCAGQGVSYEQYFGPGTRLTVT.

Points on this clone: The CDR3 end falls 3 residues outside the read, so it is completed with the germline J gene. The V gene is TRBV5-1, the J gene TRBJ2-1; D gene uncertain. This CDR3 is built from 15 residues. Germline V gives CDR1 SGHRS, CDR2 YFSETQ. V was clipped by 0 bases and J by 2 bases, with 9 bases between them. CDR3 bases read: TGCGCCAGCAGCTTGGGGGCAGCCGCCTACAATGAG. It is translated as CASSLGAAAYNE. From start to end, the CDR3 is CASSLGAAAYNEQFF. The full variable domain, in which reference TRBV5-1 and TRBJ2-1 provide the parts outside the CDR3, is KAGVTQTPRYLIKTRGQQVTLSCSPISGHRSVSWYQQTPGQGLQFLFEYFSETQRNKGNFPGRFSGRQFSNSRSEMNVSTLELGDSALYLCASSLGAAAYNEQFFGPGTRLTVL.

A word on this clone: Read data end 3 residues before the CDR3 end; the end is taken from the germline J gene. The chain joins TRBV11-2 to TRBJ1-6, with 7 bases identical to TRBD1. The CDR3 runs 14 residues. Germline assignment: CDR1 SGHAT and CDR2 FQNNGV. After removal of 6 bases from V and 11 bases from J, the junction contained 10 bases not matched to a gene. The CDR3: CASRGGGQGTPLHF. CDR3 DNA (partial): TGTGCCAGCAGAGGAGGGGGCCAGGGGACACCC.

Points on this clone: The missing CDR3 end, 3 residues past where the read stops, is filled in from the germline J gene. The chain carries TRBV7-6 and TRBJ2-2; no firm D call. Germline CDR1 SGHVS, CDR2 FNYEAQ. The CDR3 has 15 amino acids. Trimming removed 5 bases at V and 2 bases at J, with 12 bases between. The CDR3 DNA, read in part, is TGTGCCAGCAGCCCAATTTCAATCAACACCGGGGAG. As protein: CASSPISINTGE. The CDR3 in full is CASSPISINTGELFF.

Of note for this clone: The read ends 3 residues early relative to the CDR3; the germline J gene fills the gap. V usage is TRBV30 and J usage is TRBJ2-1; TRBD2 agrees at 7 bases. Germline V gene sequence: CDR1 GTSNPN, CDR2 SVGIG (reference sequence). Losses at the gene ends were 4 bases for V and 6 bases for J; bases not matched to a gene: 6. The CDR3 length is 13 residues. Incomplete CDR3 DNA: TGTGCCTGGATAAGCCCGGGGGGCAATGAG. Encoded protein: CAWISPGGNE. The entire CDR3 reads CAWISPGGNEQFF.

For this clone: Read data end 3 residues before the CDR3 end; the end is taken from the germline J gene. This chain connects TRBV13 to TRBJ2-1; D not resolved. V was trimmed by 1 base and J by 3 bases, leaving 16 bases between them. CDR3 length: 17 residues. Per the germline V gene, CDR1 is PRHDT and CDR2 is FYEKMQ (reference sequence). CDR3 DNA (partial): TGTGCCAGCAGCTTAGTTCCGCTCCGAGGCGGCTACAATGAG. Its protein is CASSLVPLRGGYNE. The whole CDR3 is CASSLVPLRGGYNEQFF.

Remarks on this clone: The DNA ends 3 residues before the CDR3 does, and the rest of the CDR3 is filled in from the germline J gene. The V call is TRBV5-4, the J call TRBJ2-5; 7 nucleotides line up with TRBD2. V trimming: 5 bases; J trimming: 1 base; junction bases outside the gene matches: 5. The V gene's germline CDR1 is SGHNT and CDR2 YYREEE (reference sequence). The CDR3 totals 14 residues. CDR3 bases read: TGTGCCAGCAGTTCGGGGGGAGCCCAAGAGACC. Its protein product is CASSSGGAQET. The CDR3 reads in full as CASSSGGAQETQYF.

This clone ranks as medium-sized in terms of frequency. The read is 3 residues too short to cover the CDR3 end, so that end is filled in from the germline J gene. The V gene is TRBV9, the J gene TRBJ2-5; perhaps TRBD1 as D (5 bases). This CDR3 is 13 amino acids long. CDR1 and CDR2 (germline): SGDLS, YYNGEE. The covered CDR3 bases are TGTGCCAGCAGCGTAGAGGGCAGGGCTACC. Translated: CASSVEGRAT. The CDR3, in full, reads CASSVEGRATQYF.

As regards this clone: The read finishes 3 residues shy of the CDR3 end, and the germline J gene is used to complete it. The rearrangement links TRBV24-1 to TRBJ2-3; 10 positions agree with TRBD1. CDR1 is KGHDR, CDR2 SFDVKD, per germline. The length of the CDR3 is 14 residues. The CDR3 DNA, read in part, is TGTGCCACCAGTGACCCGACAGGGGGCGACACG. As protein: CATSDPTGGDT. The CDR3 in full is CATSDPTGGDTQYF.

For this clone: The missing CDR3 end, 3 residues past where the read stops, is filled in from the germline J gene. The chain joins TRBV5-6 to TRBJ2-1; D may be TRBD2 (5 bases). V was pared by 8 bases and J by 0 bases, with 9 bases between. The CDR3 totals 13 residues. The germline CDR1 and CDR2 sequences are SGHDT and YYEEEE. The CDR3 DNA, read in part, is TGTGCCAGTAGCGCTAACTCCTACAATGAG. Translation: CASSANSYNE. The full CDR3 protein reads CASSANSYNEQFF. Variable domain in full (rest from reference TRBV5-6 and TRBJ2-1): DAGVTQSPTHLIKTRGQQVTLRCSPKSGHDTVSWYQQALGQGPQFIFQYYEEEERQRGNFPDRFSGHQFPNYSSELNVNALLLGDSALYLCASSANSYNEQFFGPGTRLTVL.

On this clone itself: The read ends 3 residues shy of where the CDR3 ends; the end is completed using the germline J gene. J is TRBJ2-3 and V is TRBV19, with D unresolved. The CDR3 spans 14 residues. The ends were cut back, 5 bases at V and 1 base at J, with 10 bases in the middle. Germline V gene data show CDR1 as LNHDA and CDR2 as SQIVND (reference sequence). CDR3 protein: CASSRVVGTDTQYF. CDR3 DNA, as far as it was read: TGTGCCAGTAGTCGGGTAGTCGGCACAGATACG.

Regarding this clone: The CDR3 is cut off 3 residues early in the read; its end comes from the germline J gene. The rearrangement links TRBV5-4 to TRBJ2-7, with 9 bases lining up with TRBD2. This CDR3 comprises 15 residues. Germline V gene data show CDR1 as SGHNT and CDR2 as YYREEE (reference sequence). With V trimmed by 2 bases and J by 4 bases, 7 bases remained unmatched. CDR3 DNA (partial): TGTGCCAGCAGCTTTGGTAGCGGGAGTCAGTACGAG. Translating gives CASSFGSGSQYE. The complete CDR3 sequence is CASSFGSGSQYEQYF.

Comment on this clone: The missing CDR3 end, 3 residues past where the read stops, is filled in from the germline J gene. V usage is TRBV19 and J usage is TRBJ2-7, with D possibly matching TRBD1 (5 bases). Germline values: CDR1 LNHDA, CDR2 SQIVND (reference sequence). The germline V and J ends were trimmed by 1 base and 0 bases, with 7 bases remaining between them. CDR3 size: 14 residues. The CDR3 loop reads CASSIGGGSYEQYF. The part of the CDR3 DNA that was read is TGTGCCAGTAGTATAGGGGGCGGCTCCTACGAG.

Remarks on this clone: The CDR3 end lies 3 residues beyond the end of the read and is filled in from the germline J gene. V usage is TRBV11-2 and J usage is TRBJ1-1, with unresolved D. The CDR3 loop spans 14 amino acids. Germline CDR1 SGHAT, CDR2 FQNNGV. CDR3 region: CASSLVTVGGKAFF. The CDR3 DNA, read in part, is TGTGCCAGCAGCTTAGTCACAGTAGGCGGGAAA.

CDR3 DNA, as far as it was read: TGCGCCAGCAGCTTGGAGGGCAGGGGCTATTCACCC. Protein sequence: CASSLEGRGYSP. The entire CDR3 protein reads CASSLEGRGYSPLHF. The chain employs TRBV5-1 and TRBJ1-6; D perhaps matches TRBD1 (6 bases). The DNA ends 3 residues before the CDR3 does, and the rest of the CDR3 is filled in from the germline J gene. Germline lookup yields CDR1 SGHRS and CDR2 YFSETQ. V was clipped by 0 bases and J by 8 bases, with 12 bases between them. This CDR3 is 15 amino acids long. The full variable domain, with the rest looked up from reference TRBV5-1 and TRBJ1-6, is KAGVTQTPRYLIKTRGQQVTLSCSPISGHRSVSWYQQTPGQGLQFLFEYFSETQRNKGNFPGRFSGRQFSNSRSEMNVSTLELGDSALYLCASSLEGRGYSPLHFGNGTRLTVT.

CDR3 sequence: CASSRDRGHDYTF. The DNA read from the CDR3 is TGTGCCAGCAGCCGAGACAGGGGTCATGAC. The chain employs TRBV7-2 and TRBJ1-2; 8 bases match TRBD1. The read finishes 3 residues shy of the CDR3 end, and the germline J gene is used to complete it. The V gene's germline CDR1 is SGHTA and CDR2 FQGNSA. This CDR3 is built from 13 residues.

The CDR3 spells CATKGAMNTGELFF. The CDR3 DNA, read in part, is TGTGCCACCAAGGGGGCTATGAACACCGGGGAG. The V call is TRBV19, the J call TRBJ2-2; 7 bases are a match to TRBD1. The read halts 3 residues ahead of the CDR3 end, with the missing end drawn from the germline J gene. CDR1 and CDR2 (germline): LNHDA, SQIVND (reference sequence). V gave up 10 bases and J gave up 1 base; unmatched junction bases: 6. The CDR3 totals 14 residues. The variable domain in full, with the rest retrieved from reference TRBV19 and TRBJ2-2, is DGGITQSPKYLFRKEGQNVTLSCEQNLNHDAMYWYRQDPGQGLRLIYYSQIVNDFQKGDIAEGYSVSREKKESFPLTVTSAQKNPTAFYLCATKGAMNTGELFFGEGSRLTVL.